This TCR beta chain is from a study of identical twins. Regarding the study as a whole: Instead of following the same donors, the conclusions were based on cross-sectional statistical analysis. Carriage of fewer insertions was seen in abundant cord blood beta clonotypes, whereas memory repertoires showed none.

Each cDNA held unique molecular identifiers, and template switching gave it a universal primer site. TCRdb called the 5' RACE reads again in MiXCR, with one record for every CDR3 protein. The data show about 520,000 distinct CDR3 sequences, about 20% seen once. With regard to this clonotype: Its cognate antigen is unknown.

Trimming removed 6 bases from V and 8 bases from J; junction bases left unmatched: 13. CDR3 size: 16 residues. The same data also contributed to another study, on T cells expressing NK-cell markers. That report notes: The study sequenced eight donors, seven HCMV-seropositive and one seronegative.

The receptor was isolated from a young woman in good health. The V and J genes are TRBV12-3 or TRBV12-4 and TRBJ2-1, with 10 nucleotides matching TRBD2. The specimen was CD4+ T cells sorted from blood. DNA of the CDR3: TGTGCCAGCAGGCTCGCTAGCGGGAGTATTGTCCATGAGCAGTTCTTC. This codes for CASRLASGSIVHEQFF.